The clone carrying this TCR beta chain occurred many times. What it recognizes is unknown. Some clones are missing from TCRdb's copy, which holds only in-frame ones; the method was immunoSEQ multiplex PCR. The sample contains fewer than 50,000 clones, none of them singletons. The data stem from a study of T cell clonality in common variable immunodeficiency. The study's findings and limits: CVID patient heterogeneity limited repertoire-clinical complication correlations. T cell subpopulation sequencing would be needed to explain CVID clonality. CVID subjects had higher TCRbeta clonality than healthy controls, most marked in about a third.

Sequencing used peripheral blood mononuclear cells. The receptor comes from a person between 18 and 75 years old in good health.

The CDR3 loop reads CASSATETLTGQGLSTEAFF. The part of the CDR3 DNA that was read is TGTGCCAGCAGCGCGACCGAGACCCTAACGGGGCAGGGGCTGAGCACTGAA. The rearrangement uses TRBV9 and TRBJ1-1; perhaps TRBD1 as D (6 bases). The sequenced fragment ends 3 residues before the CDR3 boundary, so the rest is inferred from the germline J gene. Trimming took off 3 bases at V and 4 bases at J, with 31 bases between the two ends. CDR1 and CDR2 (germline): SGDLS, YYNGEE. The CDR3 is 20 amino acids.